These 9 T cell receptor beta chains originate from one sample sequenced in a study of blood T cell repertoires in COVID-19. Measured with immunoSEQ multiplex PCR; TCRdb has only the in-frame clones, and not every one. Of under 200,000 clones in the sample, 80% to 90% are singletons; the top ten hold 3.5% to 4.5%. The material sequenced was peripheral blood. These receptors were taken from a man between 18 and 35 years old with active or convalescent COVID-19.

The chain employs TRBV7-6 and TRBJ2-7, with TRBD2 matching over 11 bases. The length of the CDR3 is 15 residues. The germline V gene encodes CDR1 SGHVS and CDR2 FNYEAQ. V lost 5 bases, J lost 0 bases, and 3 bases stayed unmatched. The CDR3 sequence is CASSPGTSGSYEQYF. CDR3 bases: TGTGCCAGCAGCCCTGGGACTAGCGGCTCCTACGAGCAGTACTTC.

The rearrangement links TRBV29-1 to TRBJ1-5; 11 nucleotides agree with TRBD1. The CDR3 has 14 residues. The V gene end was trimmed by 4 bases and the J gene end by 5 bases; junction bases not matched to a gene: 4. Looked up from germline, CDR1 is SQVTM and CDR2 is ANQGSEA. The CDR3 DNA reads as TGCAGCGTTGCTCAGGGACAGGGGGATCAGCCCCAGCATTTT. Protein: CSVAQGQGDQPQHF.

The chain recombines TRBV29-1 with TRBJ1-2, with 7 bases matching TRBD1. Germline V gives CDR1 SQVTM, CDR2 ANQGSEA. The V and J ends lost 6 bases and 4 bases, in that order; junction bases with no gene match: 11. The CDR3 runs to 14 residues. In nucleotides, the CDR3 is TGCAGCGTAGATTTGACAGGGCCACTCTATGGCTACACCTTC. Encoded protein: CSVDLTGPLYGYTF.

The chain carries TRBV9 and TRBJ2-4, with TRBD1 matching over 8 bases. The CDR3 has 17 amino acids. The V segment lost 1 base and the J segment 0 bases; nucleotides outside the gene matches: 6. Per the germline V gene, CDR1 is SGDLS and CDR2 is YYNGEE. Here the CDR3 reads CASSVTGTGEAKNIQYF. The CDR3, as DNA: TGTGCCAGCAGCGTAACCGGGACAGGAGAAGCCAAAAACATTCAGTACTTC.

The CDR3, as DNA: TGTGCCAGCAGCCCCTCGACGGGTTTCTACAATGAGCAGTTCTTC. It translates to CASSPSTGFYNEQFF. The chain links TRBV5-6 to TRBJ2-1, with D hard to call. Trimming removed 4 bases at V and 3 bases at J, with 14 bases between. Germline loops: CDR1 SGHDT, CDR2 YYEEEE. The length of the CDR3 is 15 residues.

The rearrangement joins TRBV5-6 to TRBJ2-7; the match to TRBD1 covers 8 bases. From germline, CDR1 is SGHDT and CDR2 YYEEEE. The CDR3 runs 13 residues. V dropped 4 bases and J dropped 6; count of bases not matched to a gene: 6. The DNA for the CDR3 is TGTGCCAGCAGCCTCAGGGGGCAAGGCGAGCAGTACTTC. It encodes CASSLRGQGEQYF. The complete variable domain, with remaining parts taken from reference TRBV5-6 and TRBJ2-7, reads DAGVTQSPTHLIKTRGQQVTLRCSPKSGHDTVSWYQQALGQGPQFIFQYYEEEERQRGNFPDRFSGHQFPNYSSELNVNALLLGDSALYLCASSLRGQGEQYFGPGTRLTVT.

The J gene is TRBJ2-5, the V gene TRBV27, with 7 bases identical to TRBD2. V was clipped by 4 bases and J by 7 bases; unmatched bases: 9. Germline V gives CDR1 MNHEY, CDR2 SMNVEV (reference sequence). CDR3 size: 14 residues. CDR3 in amino acids: CASSWEAPGGTQYF. The CDR3 DNA follows: TGTGCCAGCAGTTGGGAGGCCCCGGGGGGGACCCAGTACTTC.

The table lists this clone with a count of one. The rearrangement joins TRBV24-1 to TRBJ1-4, with a possible D match to TRBD1 (5 bases). This CDR3 contains 15 residues. Trimming removed 3 bases at V and 8 bases at J, with 15 bases between. CDR1 is KGHDR, CDR2 SFDVKD, per germline. For the CDR3, the DNA is TGTGCCACCAGTGATCCCCTCGGAGGGACGGAAAAACTGTTTTTT. This encodes CATSDPLGGTEKLFF.

The chain joins TRBV6-2 or TRBV6-3 to TRBJ1-2, with a weak D call TRBD1 (5 bases). Trimming removed 0 bases at V and 5 bases at J, with 10 bases between. From germline, CDR1 is MNHEY and CDR2 SVGEGT. This CDR3 spans 14 amino acids. CDR3 in DNA: TGTGCCAGCAGTTACTCGCCCGGGGGGTATGGCTACACCTTC. Translating it yields CASSYSPGGYGYTF.